This TCR beta chain was captured by sequencing in a study of long-term antiretroviral therapy in people with HIV. Notes on the study in general: Someone took the blood between about 2003 and 2017, maybe while older ART regimens were in use.

Regarding this clone: Its antigen is still unknown.

Germline V lookup: CDR1 SGHNT, CDR2 YENEEA. The CDR3 sequence is 15 residues long. The V gene end was trimmed by 5 bases and the J gene end by 5 bases; junction bases not matched to a gene: 6. Samples were assayed with immunoSEQ v3.0 at survey level. Assay used: immunoSEQ multiplex PCR; TCRdb lists only in-frame clones, some missing. This table holds about 28,000 clones, roughly 90% found once. This TCR was sampled from a woman aged 18-29 years with HIV. The J gene is TRBJ2-3, the V gene TRBV11-3, with TRBD1 matching over 11 bases. The specimen was unsorted PBMCs, collected 0.5 years after starting antiretroviral therapy. CDR3 region: CASSRGTGGIDTQYF. CDR3 nucleotides: TGTGCCAGCAGCCGTGGGACAGGGGGTATAGATACGCAGTATTTT.